Listed below are T cell receptor beta chains from one sample, sequenced in a study of T cells in Graves' hyperthyroidism and ophthalmopathy. TCRdb reprocessed the multiplex PCR reads via MiXCR and lists one record per CDR3 protein. The sample lists 300,000 to 450,000 distinct CDR3 sequences; about a sixth were seen once. Sequencing input: blood. The source of these receptors is a woman aged 40 to 50 with Graves' ophthalmopathy. CDR3s include the opening cysteine and the closing phenylalanine or tryptophan. A D gene is named only where the DNA matches it firmly. Clone size is shown for a subset of rows, as once, few, many or a class of expanded clone.

J gene: TRBJ1-5
V gene: TRBV30
clone size: many
D gene: .
CDR3 protein: CAWSVGDSNQPQHF
CDR3 DNA: TGTGCCTGGAGTGTAGGAGACAGCAATCAGCCCCAGCATTTT

J gene: TRBJ1-1
V gene: TRBV5-1
clone size: many
D gene: .
CDR3 protein: CASSLEGVGAEAFF
CDR3 DNA: TGCGCCAGCAGCTTGGAAGGGGTGGGCGCTGAAGCTTTCTTT

J gene: TRBJ2-5
V gene: TRBV11-3
clone size: .
D gene: TRBD1
CDR3 protein: CASSSGQGEETQYF
CDR3 DNA: TGTGCCAGCAGCTCCGGACAGGGAGAAGAGACCCAGTACTTC

J gene: TRBJ2-7
V gene: TRBV6-4
clone size: many
D gene: .
CDR3 protein: CASIPWGQAASGSYEQYF
CDR3 DNA: TGTGCCAGCATCCCCTGGGGACAGGCTGCTAGCGGGTCATACGAGCAGTACTTC

J gene: TRBJ1-5
V gene: TRBV6-5
clone size: many
D gene: .
CDR3 protein: CASSYGGDGSNQPQHF
CDR3 DNA: TGTGCCAGCAGTTACGGAGGGGACGGGAGCAATCAGCCCCAGCATTTT

J gene: TRBJ2-5
V gene: TRBV2
clone size: many
D gene: TRBD1
CDR3 protein: CASSARGLGETQYF
CDR3 DNA: TGTGCCAGCAGTGCTAGGGGGCTAGGGGAGACCCAGTACTTC

J gene: TRBJ2-2
V gene: TRBV7-3
clone size: once
D gene: TRBD2
CDR3 protein: CASSPYRLAGGELFF
CDR3 DNA: TGTGCCAGCAGCCCTTACAGACTAGCGGGCGGGGAGCTGTTTTTT

J gene: TRBJ2-5
V gene: TRBV2
clone size: many
D gene: TRBD2
CDR3 protein: CASSGEGYQETQYF
CDR3 DNA: TGTGCCAGCAGTGGGGAGGGGTACCAAGAGACCCAGTACTTC

J gene: TRBJ1-6
V gene: TRBV12-3/TRBV12-4
clone size: many
D gene: .
CDR3 protein: CASNPTGNSPLHF
CDR3 DNA: TGTGCCAGCAACCCGACAGGCAATTCACCCCTCCACTTT

J gene: TRBJ1-5
V gene: TRBV2
clone size: many
D gene: .
CDR3 protein: CASSEPGRGNQPQHF
CDR3 DNA: TGTGCCAGCAGTGAACCGGGACGGGGAAATCAGCCCCAGCATTTT

J gene: TRBJ1-5
V gene: TRBV28
clone size: many
D gene: .
CDR3 protein: CASSRRQTVNQPQHF
CDR3 DNA: TGTGCCAGCAGCCGGAGACAGACTGTCAATCAGCCCCAGCATTTT

J gene: TRBJ2-5
V gene: TRBV9
clone size: many
D gene: .
CDR3 protein: CASSVGPLRETQYF
CDR3 DNA: TGTGCCAGCAGCGTAGGACCGCTGAGGGAGACCCAGTACTTC

J gene: TRBJ1-2
V gene: TRBV28
clone size: once
D gene: .
CDR3 protein: CASSPHSAFNYGYTF
CDR3 DNA: TGTGCCAGCAGTCCCCACAGCGCCTTCAACTATGGCTACACCTTC

J gene: TRBJ1-3
V gene: TRBV12-3/TRBV12-4
clone size: many
D gene: .
CDR3 protein: CASSLGTLISGNTIYF
CDR3 DNA: TGTGCCAGCAGTTTGGGTACCCTGATCTCTGGAAACACCATATATTTT

J gene: TRBJ1-1
V gene: TRBV6-2/TRBV6-3
clone size: many
D gene: .
CDR3 protein: CASSYEDTAFF
CDR3 DNA: TGTGCCAGCAGTTACGAAGACACAGCTTTCTTT

J gene: TRBJ1-1
V gene: TRBV28
clone size: many
D gene: .
CDR3 protein: CASRLAGRPNTEAFF
CDR3 DNA: TGTGCCAGCAGACTCGCCGGCAGGCCCAACACTGAAGCTTTCTTT

J gene: TRBJ2-7
V gene: TRBV10-2
clone size: many
D gene: TRBD2
CDR3 protein: CASVAGTYEQYF
CDR3 DNA: TGCGCCAGCGTAGCGGGAACTTACGAGCAGTACTTC

J gene: TRBJ2-1
V gene: TRBV19
clone size: many
D gene: TRBD1
CDR3 protein: CASSKVWGGQGFNEQFF
CDR3 DNA: TGTGCCAGTAGTAAGGTTTGGGGGGGACAGGGGTTCAATGAGCAGTTCTTC

J gene: TRBJ1-1
V gene: TRBV6-5
clone size: few
D gene: .
CDR3 protein: CASSYVGFTRNTEAFF
CDR3 DNA: TGTGCCAGCAGTTATGTCGGATTTACCCGGAACACTGAAGCTTTCTTT

J gene: TRBJ2-3
V gene: TRBV6-1
clone size: few
D gene: .
CDR3 protein: CASSPIVWGLTDTQYF
CDR3 DNA: TGTGCCAGCAGTCCGATTGTGTGGGGGCTCACAGATACGCAGTATTTT

J gene: TRBJ2-7
V gene: TRBV28
clone size: many
D gene: TRBD2
CDR3 protein: CASRTSGRGEQYF
CDR3 DNA: TGTGCCAGCAGAACTAGCGGGAGAGGCGAGCAGTACTTC

J gene: TRBJ1-2
V gene: TRBV6-1
clone size: .
D gene: TRBD1
CDR3 protein: CASRDQGGGRVGGYTF
CDR3 DNA: TGTGCCAGCAGAGATCAGGGGGGGGGGCGAGTAGGCGGCTACACCTTC

J gene: TRBJ1-5
V gene: TRBV20-1
clone size: once
D gene: .
CDR3 protein: CSARDWIQPQHF
CDR3 DNA: TGCAGTGCTAGAGATTGGATTCAGCCCCAGCATTTT

J gene: TRBJ1-2
V gene: TRBV7-9
clone size: many
D gene: .
CDR3 protein: CASSLGVNRADGGGYTF
CDR3 DNA: TGTGCCAGCAGCTTAGGGGTCAACAGGGCAGATGGAGGTGGCTACACCTTC

J gene: TRBJ2-1
V gene: TRBV28
clone size: .
D gene: .
CDR3 protein: CASRAHGRGYEQFF
CDR3 DNA: TGTGCCAGCAGGGCACATGGGCGCGGTTACGAGCAGTTCTTC